This T cell receptor beta chain emerged from a study of cytomegalovirus exposure and HLA in healthy donors. This CDR3 comprises 19 residues. Germline V lookup: CDR1 LGHNA, CDR2 YSLEER. In regard to this clone: Its antigen is undetermined. One end of the junction does not line up with germline, which may come from a read error.

Study observations and caveats: After further analysis at a later stage, 16,951 TCR beta sequences were associated with HLA alleles at 0.05 false discovery rate.

The study ran its PCR with 60 Vbeta and 13 Jbeta primers. Clones were sequenced by immunoSEQ multiplex PCR, and TCRdb holds only the in-frame ones, with some missing. The table has 85,000 to 100,000 clones, about two thirds seen once. The receptor comes from a human donor in good health. This chain joins TRBV4-3 and TRBJ2-2; 8 bases match TRBD2. Sequencing was done on a sample of PBMCs. The CDR3 region has the DNA TGCGCCAGCAGCCAAGATAGACAGCGGGGGTTCGCGAACATCGGGGAGCTGTTTTTT. Protein sequence: CASSQDRQRGFANIGELFF.